The subject of this entry is one T cell receptor beta chain. The antigen is undetermined. This sample stems from a study of CXCR3-negative and CXCR3-positive naive CD8 T cells. The CDR3 totals 15 residues. Overall study results and limits: Whereas both naive subsets had comparably high diversity, memory CD8+ cells had much lower diversity. TRBV-TRBJ usage matched between naive CXCR3-negative and CXCR3-positive cells but not between memory cells.

Carrying UMI labels, the TRB cDNA libraries were prepared through 5' RACE. TCRdb reprocessed the 5' RACE reads, with one entry per CDR3 protein and no DNA. The sample data list 100,000 to 150,000 distinct CDR3 sequences. The origin of this receptor is a human donor in good health. Some clones in this sample may be carry-over from other donors' samples. The source material was naive CXCR3- CD8+ T cells from blood. Subset in this sample: CD45RO-CCR7+CD27+CD95- naive CD8+ T cells lacking CXCR3 (TNR3-). J is TRBJ2-3 and V is TRBV12-3 or TRBV12-4; TCRdb's D call of TRBD2 is untestable without DNA. This CDR3 is CASSHIAGEWDTQYF.